What follows are 18 T cell receptor beta chains derived from one specimen sequenced in a study of identical twins. TCRdb analysed the 5' RACE reads with MiXCR anew, one entry per CDR3 protein. The sample carries around 250,000 distinct CDR3 sequences, about 7.3% recorded once. This sample also appeared in a second study, on yellow fever vaccine responses in identical twins.

The sequenced material came from memory (CD45RO+) T cells sorted from blood. The receptors were gathered from a woman aged 18-30 years in good health.

This clonotype was observed a handful of times. V usage is TRBV29-1 and J usage is TRBJ2-5; the D is unclear. Trimming shortened V by 4 bases and J by 4 bases, and 16 bases separated the two germline ends. The germline CDR1 and CDR2 sequences are SQVTM and ANQGSEA. This CDR3 region has 14 residues. The CDR3 loop is CSVVYHMKGETQYF. In nucleotides, the CDR3 is TGCAGCGTTGTGTATCATATGAAGGGAGAGACCCAGTACTTC.

The chain is built from TRBV6-6 and TRBJ2-1, with D uncertain. CDR1 MNHNY and CDR2 SVGAGI come from the germline V gene (reference sequence). The CDR3 is 12 amino acids. The V and J ends lost 6 bases and 6 bases respectively, with 9 bases between them. In nucleotides, the CDR3 is TGTGCCAGCAGACCCACCACCAATGAGCAGTTCTTC. This codes for CASRPTTNEQFF.

This clonotype was found many times. The V gene is TRBV15, the J gene TRBJ2-5, with 15 bases aligning to TRBD2. The germline V gene encodes CDR1 LNHNV and CDR2 YYDKDF (reference sequence). The length of the CDR3 is 18 residues. V trimming: 4 bases; J trimming: 3 bases; junction bases outside the gene matches: 9. The CDR3 DNA is TGTGCCACCAGCAACCAGGGGACTAGCGGGAGGTTCGAAGAGACCCAGTACTTC. It codes for CATSNQGTSGRFEETQYF.

This clonotype showed up many times. The chain carries TRBV12-3 or TRBV12-4 and TRBJ2-1, with TRBD1 as a possible D gene (6 bases). CDR3 length equals 19 residues. V was pared by 2 bases and J by 1 base, with 21 bases between. This CDR3 reads CASSLWGEAGARSYNEQFF. CDR3 bases: TGTGCCAGCAGTTTATGGGGCGAAGCAGGGGCTAGGTCCTACAATGAGCAGTTCTTC.

This clonotype was counted many times. The CDR3 region has the DNA TGTGCCAGCAGCAGAGGGGACATTCAGTACTTC. It yields the protein CASSRGDIQYF. The V call is TRBV12-3 or TRBV12-4, the J call TRBJ2-4; D possibly matches TRBD1 or TRBD2 (5 bases each). This CDR3 has 11 amino acids. Trimming stripped 6 bases from V and 8 bases from J, with 8 bases between.

The V call is TRBV6-5, the J call TRBJ2-4, with 7 nucleotides matching TRBD1. In germline, CDR1 is MNHEY, CDR2 SVGAGI. The CDR3 consists of 16 residues. J was trimmed by 0 bases and V by 4 bases; bases with no gene match: 6. CDR3 region: CASSFTDRLAKNIQYF. The CDR3 coding sequence is TGTGCCAGCAGTTTCACGGACAGGCTAGCCAAAAACATTCAGTACTTC.

At least ten counts were recorded for this clonotype. The chain has TRBV3-1 and TRBJ2-2; D possibly corresponds to TRBD2 (5 bases). The CDR3 spans 14 residues. V gave up 1 base and J gave up 6 bases, with 9 bases separating them. Germline V gene sequence: CDR1 LGHDT, CDR2 YNNKEL (reference sequence). CDR3 in amino acids: CASSQGISAGELFF. CDR3 DNA sequence: TGTGCCAGCAGCCAAGGGATTAGCGCCGGGGAGCTGTTTTTT.

CDR3 amino acids: CASSSQQETQYF. In DNA form, the CDR3 reads TGTGCCAGCAGTTCCCAGCAAGAGACCCAGTACTTC. The V gene is TRBV2, the J gene TRBJ2-5; D remains ambiguous. The CDR3 runs 12 residues. The ends were cut back, 5 bases at V and 2 bases at J, with 6 bases in the middle. CDR1 and CDR2 (germline): SNHLY, FYNNEI.

This clonotype appeared many times. This chain joins TRBV6-2 or TRBV6-3 and TRBJ2-2; the match to TRBD1 covers 11 bases. V dropped 10 bases and J dropped 9; count of bases not matched to a gene: 7. Per the germline V gene, CDR1 is MNHEY and CDR2 is SVGEGT. CDR3 size: 13 residues. The chain's CDR3 is CATTGTGGRELFF. The CDR3 nucleotides are TGTGCCACGACCGGGACAGGGGGAAGGGAGCTGTTTTTT.

This clonotype occurred many times. This chain connects TRBV9 to TRBJ2-3; 9 nucleotides line up with TRBD2. Per germline, CDR1 SGDLS and CDR2 YYNGEE. The CDR3 length is 16 residues. V shed 0 bases and J 5 bases; nucleotides not matched to a gene: 7. CDR3 protein: CASSVGGGGAQDTQYF. CDR3 DNA sequence: TGTGCCAGCAGCGTAGGCGGCGGGGGGGCCCAAGATACGCAGTATTTT. Based on the CDR3 plus reference TRBV9 and TRBJ2-3, the full variable domain is DSGVTQTPKHLITATGQRVTLRCSPRSGDLSVYWYQQSLDQGLQFLIQYYNGEERAKGNILERFSAQQFPDLHSELNLSSLELGDSALYFCASSVGGGGAQDTQYFGPGTRLTVL.

This clonotype was recorded many times. This chain joins TRBV13 and TRBJ1-1; 9 bases are a match to TRBD1. Germline CDR1 PRHDT, CDR2 FYEKMQ (reference sequence). V was pared by 4 bases and J by 5 bases, with 5 bases of the junction left unmatched. This CDR3 is built from 14 residues. CDR3 bases: TGTGCCAGCAGCTCACAGGGGGCTATGACTGAAGCTTTCTTT. It encodes CASSSQGAMTEAFF. The entire variable domain, with the rest obtained from reference TRBV13 and TRBJ1-1, is as follows: AAGVIQSPRHLIKEKRETATLKCYPIPRHDTVYWYQQGPGQDPQFLISFYEKMQSDKGSIPDRFSAQQFSDYHSELNMSSLELGDSALYFCASSSQGAMTEAFFGQGTRLTVV.

Comment on this clonotype: Being one base from a much bigger clone, this may be a read error. The rearrangement joins TRBV3-1 to TRBJ2-5, with 9 bases fitting TRBD2. Germline assignment: CDR1 LGHDT and CDR2 YNNKEL (reference sequence). V trimming: 7 bases; J trimming: 3 bases; junction bases outside the gene matches: 9. The CDR3 has 15 residues. The CDR3 spells CASNLRLADEETQYF. CDR3 nucleotide sequence: TGTGCCAGCAACTTGCGACTAGCGGATGAAGAGACCCAGTACTTC.

This clonotype was detected many times. V is TRBV28 and J is TRBJ2-7; D is undetermined. Germline loops: CDR1 MDHEN, CDR2 SYDVKM. Trimming pared 1 base from V and 9 bases from J, leaving 10 bases between. The CDR3 is 12 amino acids. CDR3 sequence: CASSLFGVGQYF. The CDR3 nucleotides are TGTGCCAGCAGTTTATTTGGGGTTGGGCAGTACTTC.

V usage is TRBV29-1 and J usage is TRBJ2-7; D is uncertain. The germline CDR1 and CDR2 sequences are SQVTM and ANQGSEA. The V gene lost 1 base and the J gene lost 3 bases, with 7 bases spanning the gap. This CDR3 has 12 amino acids. This CDR3 reads CSVEGQSYEQYF. DNA of the CDR3: TGCAGCGTTGAAGGGCAGAGCTACGAGCAGTACTTC.

V and J are TRBV20-1 and TRBJ2-1; 8 bases fit TRBD1. This CDR3 contains 17 residues. Unmatched junction bases numbered 11, after V lost 0 bases and J lost 4 bases. From germline, CDR1 is DFQATT and CDR2 SNEGSKA (reference sequence). CDR3 residues: CSARERLGQGSYNEQFF. CDR3 coding DNA: TGCAGTGCTAGAGAAAGGTTAGGACAGGGTTCTTACAATGAGCAGTTCTTC.

The chain joins TRBV20-1 to TRBJ1-5, with 8 bases that match TRBD1. The CDR3 consists of 15 residues. Germline CDR1 and CDR2: DFQATT and SNEGSKA (reference sequence). Trimming took 1 base from V and 3 from J; bases not matched to a gene: 5. The CDR3 loop is CSARVPGGFNQPQHF. DNA for the CDR3: TGCAGTGCTAGAGTGCCAGGGGGCTTCAATCAGCCCCAGCATTTT.

The V gene is TRBV20-1, the J gene TRBJ2-1; D possibly corresponds to TRBD1 (5 bases). Germline V gene sequence: CDR1 DFQATT, CDR2 SNEGSKA (reference sequence). V was cut by 2 bases and J by 6 bases, with 14 bases left in between. This CDR3 comprises 14 residues. This CDR3 reads CSARQPRAGNEQFF. For the CDR3, the DNA is TGCAGTGCTAGACAACCCAGGGCAGGCAATGAGCAGTTCTTC.

The CDR3 sequence: CASIGSGAHNEQFF. The CDR3 bases are TGTGCCAGCATTGGTAGCGGGGCCCACAATGAGCAGTTCTTC. The rearrangement uses TRBV6-1 and TRBJ2-1; 8 nucleotides agree with TRBD2. V lost 7 bases and J lost 5; bases outside the gene matches: 7. Germline CDR1 is MNHNS and CDR2 is SASEGT. This CDR3 contains 14 residues.